Detailed here is one T cell receptor (beta chain). The data belong to a study of blood T cell repertoires in COVID-19. Germline-derived CDR1 and CDR2 are LGHDT and YNNKEL (reference sequence). V was pared by 0 bases and J by 4 bases, with 9 bases between. This CDR3 contains 14 residues. Produced via immunoSEQ multiplex PCR; TCRdb's table is partial and in-frame only. The data hold about 270,000 clones, with approximately 89% observed a single time. The sample comprised peripheral blood. This sequence was found in a man in his forties with active or convalescent COVID-19. The chain joins TRBV3-1 (or the pseudogene TRBV3-2) to TRBJ1-2, with a possible D match to TRBD1 (6 bases). CDR3 residues: CASSQEGTRYGYTF. In DNA form, the CDR3 reads TGTGCCAGCAGCCAAGAGGGGACACGCTATGGCTACACCTTC.